This T cell receptor beta chain was captured by sequencing in a study of T cells in Graves' hyperthyroidism and ophthalmopathy. Researchers took RNA transcripts and amplified the TCR beta CDR3 regions from them. First-round RT-PCR of the TCR CDR3 relied on the HTBI primer set. TCRdb recomputed calls from the multiplex PCR reads with MiXCR, one row per CDR3 protein. The table records 350,000 to 450,000 distinct CDR3 sequences, about a sixth of them present only once. This clonotype was found a few times. The antigen is not known. Study-wide findings and caveats: Among clonotypes expanded in thyroid above 0.001, most were also found in blood.

The study excluded patients with uncontrolled infection, other autoimmune disease, pregnancy or lactation. In making diagnoses, clinical symptoms, serum thyroxine and TRAb, thyroid ultrasound and orbital computed tomography were all used. The sequenced material came from blood. The clonotype originates from a woman aged 30 to 39 with Graves' hyperthyroidism that later progressed to Graves' ophthalmopathy.

The CDR3 sequence is CASSEWGASNQPQHF. DNA for the CDR3: TGTGCCAGTAGTGAGTGGGGGGCGAGCAATCAGCCCCAGCATTTT. The chain has TRBV19 and TRBJ1-5, with D possibly TRBD1 on 6 matching bases. Germline V gene sequence: CDR1 LNHDA, CDR2 SQIVND (reference sequence). This CDR3 is 15 amino acids long. Deletions cut 5 bases from V and 1 base from J, with 12 bases between.